This T cell receptor (beta chain) was identified in a study of molecular identifiers for immune sequencing clone quantification. Germline CDR1 ENHRY, CDR2 SYGVKD. This CDR3 contains 15 residues. The ends were cut back, 0 bases at V and 1 base at J, with 9 bases in the middle. Libraries of bulk TCR were made by previously described methods (with listed TCR primers). Each CDR3 protein gets one entry after TCRdb re-called the PCR reads with MiXCR. The sample has 97,000 or so distinct CDR3 sequences; under 40% are singletons. This clonotype was recorded a few times. Sequencing was performed on naive CD8+ T cells from blood, with Jurkat cell RNA spiked in. Sample subset: FACS-sorted CD8+CD4-CCR7+CD45RA+ naive T cells. The rearrangement joins TRBV10-3 to TRBJ2-5; a weak D match, TRBD1 (5 bases). The sequence derives from a human donor in good health. Some libraries in this study had Jurkat cell RNA spiked in. The CDR3 reads CAISESKGVQETQYF. CDR3 bases: TGTGCCATCAGTGAGTCCAAAGGGGTCCAAGAGACCCAGTACTTC.